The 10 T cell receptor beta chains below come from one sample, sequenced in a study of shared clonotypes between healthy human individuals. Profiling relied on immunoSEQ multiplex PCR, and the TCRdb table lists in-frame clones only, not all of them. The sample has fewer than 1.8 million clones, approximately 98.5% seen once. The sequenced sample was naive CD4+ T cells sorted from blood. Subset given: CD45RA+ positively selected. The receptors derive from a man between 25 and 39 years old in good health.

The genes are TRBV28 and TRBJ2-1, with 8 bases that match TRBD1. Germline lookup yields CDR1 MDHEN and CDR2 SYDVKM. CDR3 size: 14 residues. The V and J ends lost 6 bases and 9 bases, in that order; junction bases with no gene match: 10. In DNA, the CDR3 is TGTGCCAGCAGCCAGGACAGGGTCTGGGGTGAGCAGTTCTTC. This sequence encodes CASSQDRVWGEQFF.

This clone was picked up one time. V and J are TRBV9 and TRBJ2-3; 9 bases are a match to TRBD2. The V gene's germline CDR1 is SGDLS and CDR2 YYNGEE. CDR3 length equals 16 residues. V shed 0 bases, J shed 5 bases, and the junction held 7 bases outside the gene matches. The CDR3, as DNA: TGTGCCAGCAGCGTAGTCGGGCGGGAGGGCCAAGATACGCAGTATTTT. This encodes CASSVVGREGQDTQYF.

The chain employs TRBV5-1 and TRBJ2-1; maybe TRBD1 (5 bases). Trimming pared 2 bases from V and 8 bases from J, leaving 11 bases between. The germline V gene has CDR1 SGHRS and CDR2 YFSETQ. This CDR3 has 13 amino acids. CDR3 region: CASSLTRAYEQFF. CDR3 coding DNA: TGCGCCAGCAGCTTAACCAGGGCCTATGAGCAGTTCTTC.

The CDR3, as DNA: TGTGCCAGCAGTCTCATTGCCCTTGGCACTAGCGGGAGGGAGGCCTACGAGCAGTACTTC. Protein: CASSLIALGTSGREAYEQYF. This sequence joins TRBV28 and TRBJ2-7, with TRBD2 matching 13 bases. The CDR3 spans 20 residues. Germline V CDR1 and CDR2: MDHEN, SYDVKM. The J segment lost 2 bases and the V segment lost 5 bases, leaving 18 bases of the junction unmatched.

CDR3 loop: CASSLGFSARETQYF. The CDR3 bases are TGTGCCAGCAGCCTTGGGTTTTCAGCGAGAGAGACCCAGTACTTC. The rearrangement links TRBV7-8 to TRBJ2-5; D unresolved. Trimming shortened V by 5 bases and J by 4 bases, and 17 bases separated the two germline ends. Germline V gene lookup returns CDR1 SGHVS and CDR2 FQNEAQ. The CDR3 contains 15 residues.

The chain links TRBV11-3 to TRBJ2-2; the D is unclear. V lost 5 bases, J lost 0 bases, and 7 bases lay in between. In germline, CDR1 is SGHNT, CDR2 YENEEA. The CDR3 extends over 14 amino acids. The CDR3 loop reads CASSLFPNTGELFF. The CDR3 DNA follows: TGTGCCAGCAGCCTTTTCCCGAACACCGGGGAGCTGTTTTTT.

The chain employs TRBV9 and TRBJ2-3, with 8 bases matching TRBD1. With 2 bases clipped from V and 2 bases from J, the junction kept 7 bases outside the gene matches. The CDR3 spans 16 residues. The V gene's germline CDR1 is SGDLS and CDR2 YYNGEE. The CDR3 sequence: CASSVTPGGLTDTQYF. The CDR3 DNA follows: TGTGCCAGCAGCGTCACCCCAGGGGGCCTCACAGATACGCAGTATTTT.

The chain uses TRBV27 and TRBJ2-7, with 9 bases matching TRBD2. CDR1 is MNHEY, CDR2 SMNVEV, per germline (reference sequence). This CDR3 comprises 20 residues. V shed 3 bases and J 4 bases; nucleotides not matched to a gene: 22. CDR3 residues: CASSFLPTTSLAGFWYEQYF. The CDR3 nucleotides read TGTGCCAGCAGTTTCCTCCCAACCACAAGCCTAGCGGGGTTTTGGTACGAGCAGTACTTC.

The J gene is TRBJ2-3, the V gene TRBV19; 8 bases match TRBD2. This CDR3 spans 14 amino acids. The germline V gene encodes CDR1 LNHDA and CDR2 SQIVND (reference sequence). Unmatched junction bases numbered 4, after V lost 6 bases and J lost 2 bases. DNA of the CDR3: TGTGCCAGTAGAACTAGCGGCGTCACAGATACGCAGTATTTT. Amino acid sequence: CASRTSGVTDTQYF.

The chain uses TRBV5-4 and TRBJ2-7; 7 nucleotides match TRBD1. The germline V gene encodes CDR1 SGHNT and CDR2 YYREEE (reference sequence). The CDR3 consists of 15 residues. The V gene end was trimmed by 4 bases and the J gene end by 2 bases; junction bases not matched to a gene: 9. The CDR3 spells CASSRQQGIAYEQYF. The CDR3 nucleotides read TGTGCCAGCAGCCGACAACAGGGGATCGCCTACGAGCAGTACTTC. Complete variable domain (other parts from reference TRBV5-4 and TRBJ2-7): ETGVTQSPTHLIKTRGQQVTLRCSSQSGHNTVSWYQQALGQGPQFIFQYYREEENGRGNFPPRFSGLQFPNYSSELNVNALELDDSALYLCASSRQQGIAYEQYFGPGTRLTVT.